This TCR beta chain was sequenced during a study of T cell responses to AZD1222 COVID-19 vaccine. Findings and caveats of the study: Donors, mostly white British, included more females; clonal diversity was possibly underestimated. Of the AZD1222 recipients, only 6 or 7 were seropositive at baseline. The CD4 TCRs associated with vaccination extended across spike and predominated at 160-218 and 743-854.

The CDR3 runs to 19 residues. In germline, CDR1 is SEHNR, CDR2 FQNEAQ (reference sequence). V lost 5 bases and J 0 bases, leaving 23 bases between the germline ends. On this clone itself: Its antigen is still unknown.

Some clones are missing from TCRdb's copy, which holds only in-frame ones; the method was immunoSEQ multiplex PCR. In the table there are about 150,000 clones, around 90% of which are singletons. The TCR comes from an adult who received the MenACWY meningococcal vaccine as a control. V is TRBV7-9 and J is TRBJ2-1; perhaps TRBD2 as D (6 bases). The source was peripheral blood, collected 28 days after the second dose of the MenACWY control vaccine. DNA of the CDR3: TGTGCCAGCAGCGCCGGAAGCGGGTCGGCCCTTAGCTCCTACAATGAGCAGTTCTTC. It encodes CASSAGSGSALSSYNEQFF.